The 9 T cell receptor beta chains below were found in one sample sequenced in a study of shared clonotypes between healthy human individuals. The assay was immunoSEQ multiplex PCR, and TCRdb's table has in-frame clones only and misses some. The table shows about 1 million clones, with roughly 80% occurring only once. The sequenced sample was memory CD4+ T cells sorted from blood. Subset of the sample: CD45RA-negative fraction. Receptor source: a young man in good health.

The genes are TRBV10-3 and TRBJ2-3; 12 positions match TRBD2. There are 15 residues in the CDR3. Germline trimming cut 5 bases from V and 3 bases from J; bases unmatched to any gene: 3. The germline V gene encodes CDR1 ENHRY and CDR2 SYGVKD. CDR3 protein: CAISMTSGSTDTQYF. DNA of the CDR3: TGTGCCATCAGTATGACTAGCGGGAGTACAGATACGCAGTATTTT.

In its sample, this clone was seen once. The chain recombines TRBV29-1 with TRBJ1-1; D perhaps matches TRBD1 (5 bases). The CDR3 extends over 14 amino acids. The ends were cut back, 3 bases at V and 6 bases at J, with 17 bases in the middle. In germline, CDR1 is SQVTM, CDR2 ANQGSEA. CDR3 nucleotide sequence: TGCAGCGTTGAGCCTGACGGGGGATGGGCTGAAGCTTTCTTT. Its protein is CSVEPDGGWAEAFF.

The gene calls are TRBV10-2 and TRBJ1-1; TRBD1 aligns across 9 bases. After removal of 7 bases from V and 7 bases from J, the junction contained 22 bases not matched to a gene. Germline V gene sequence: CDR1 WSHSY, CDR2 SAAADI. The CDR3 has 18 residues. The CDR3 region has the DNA TGCGCCAGCAACCCAGGAGGGGACAGGGAGTTGGCAGGGAATGAAGCTTTCTTT. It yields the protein CASNPGGDRELAGNEAFF.

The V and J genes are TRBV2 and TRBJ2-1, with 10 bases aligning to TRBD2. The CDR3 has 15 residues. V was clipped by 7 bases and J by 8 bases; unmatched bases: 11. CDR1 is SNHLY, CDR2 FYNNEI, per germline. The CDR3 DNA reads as TGTGCCAGCACCACACGAGGACTAGCGGAGGATGAGCAGTTCTTC. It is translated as CASTTRGLAEDEQFF.

The DNA of the CDR3 is TGCGCCAGCAGCCCGACGGGGTCAGGCAGATCCTACGAGCAGTACTTC. Translated: CASSPTGSGRSYEQYF. This chain uses TRBV5-1 with TRBJ2-7; weak D call: TRBD2 (5 bases). V lost 4 bases and J lost 1, with 18 bases in between. The CDR3 is made up of 16 amino acids. CDR1 is SGHRS, CDR2 YFSETQ, per germline.

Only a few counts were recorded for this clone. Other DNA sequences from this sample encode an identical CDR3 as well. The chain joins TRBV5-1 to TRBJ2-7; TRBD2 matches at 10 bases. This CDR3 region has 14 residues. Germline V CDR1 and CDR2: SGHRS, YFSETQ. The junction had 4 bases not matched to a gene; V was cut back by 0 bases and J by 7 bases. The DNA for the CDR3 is TGCGCCAGCAGCTTGGAGGGACTAGCGAGGGAGCAGTACTTC. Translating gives CASSLEGLAREQYF.

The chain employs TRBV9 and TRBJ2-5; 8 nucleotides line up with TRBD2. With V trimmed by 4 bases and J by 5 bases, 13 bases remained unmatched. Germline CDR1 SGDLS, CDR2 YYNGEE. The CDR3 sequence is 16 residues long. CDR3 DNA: TGTGCCAGCAGCCCCTTCGGCGGGGGGACTCGGGAGACCCAGTACTTC. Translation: CASSPFGGGTRETQYF.

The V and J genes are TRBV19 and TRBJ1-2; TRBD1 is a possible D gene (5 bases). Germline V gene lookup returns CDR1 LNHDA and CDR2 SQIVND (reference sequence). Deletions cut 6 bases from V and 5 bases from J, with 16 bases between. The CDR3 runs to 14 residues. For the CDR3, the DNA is TGTGCCAGTAGGGTATCCGGGACGGGATATGGCTACACCTTC. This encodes CASRVSGTGYGYTF.

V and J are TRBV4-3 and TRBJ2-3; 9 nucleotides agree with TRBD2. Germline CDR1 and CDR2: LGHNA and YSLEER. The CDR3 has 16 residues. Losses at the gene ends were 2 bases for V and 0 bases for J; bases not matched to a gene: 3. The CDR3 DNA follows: TGCGCCAGCAGCCAATTAGCGGGAGCTAGCACAGATACGCAGTATTTT. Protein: CASSQLAGASTDTQYF.